The rows below give T cell receptor beta chains drawn from one sample of a study of T-cell memory formation after mild COVID-19. TCRdb used MiXCR to reprocess the 5' RACE reads, holding one entry per CDR3 protein. The data hold fewer than 400,000 distinct CDR3 sequences, with 15% to 20% observed a single time. Material: PBMCs or a T cell subset sorted from them (not recorded which). These receptors originate from a man younger than 30 who had mild COVID-19 (a few samples of this study predate the infection). Cell type and time point are not known. CDR3s include the opening cysteine and the closing phenylalanine or tryptophan. The D gene is left open where the match is weak. Some rows have no size entry. The others give once, few or many, or a class for an expanded clone.

CDR3: CASSPNKGGQPQHF
DNA: TGTGCCAGCTCACCAAACAAGGGGGGTCAGCCCCAGCATTTT
D: -
size: -
V: TRBV18
length: 14
J: TRBJ1-5

CDR3: CASRLLETQYF
DNA: TGTGCCAGCAGACTCCTCGAGACCCAGTACTTC
D: -
size: many
V: TRBV3-1
length: 11
J: TRBJ2-5

CDR3: CASSLGSSYEQYF
DNA: TGCGCCAGCAGCTTGGGCAGCTCCTACGAGCAGTACTTC
D: -
size: many
V: TRBV5-1
length: 13
J: TRBJ2-7

CDR3: CASTTIGGGSYEQYF
DNA: TGTGCCAGCACCACCATAGGGGGGGGGTCCTACGAGCAGTACTTC
D: -
size: -
V: TRBV7-8
length: 15
J: TRBJ2-7

CDR3: CASSGNKGQGYGYTF
DNA: TGTGCCAGCAGCGGGAATAAGGGACAGGGGTACGGCTACACCTTC
D: TRBD1
size: -
V: TRBV5-6
length: 15
J: TRBJ1-2

CDR3: CASSSGTGGNIQYF
DNA: TGCGCCAGCAGCTCCGGGACAGGGGGGAACATTCAGTACTTC
D: TRBD1
size: few
V: TRBV5-1
length: 14
J: TRBJ2-4

CDR3: CASSLPSGTDTQYF
DNA: TGTGCCAGCAGCTTACCGAGCGGCACAGATACGCAGTATTTT
D: -
size: few
V: TRBV28
length: 14
J: TRBJ2-3

CDR3: CSERGNTDTQYF
DNA: TGCAGCGAGCGGGGGAATACAGATACGCAGTATTTT
D: TRBD2
size: few
V: TRBV29-1
length: 12
J: TRBJ2-3

CDR3: CASRTQGEGYTF
DNA: TGTGCCAGCAGAACCCAGGGGGAGGGCTACACCTTC
D: TRBD1
size: few
V: TRBV6-6
length: 12
J: TRBJ1-2

CDR3: CASKEVGTEAFF
DNA: TGCGCCAGCAAGGAAGTAGGCACTGAAGCTTTCTTT
D: -
size: -
V: TRBV5-1
length: 12
J: TRBJ1-1

CDR3: CASTGERKETQYF
DNA: TGTGCCAGCACGGGAGAGCGGAAAGAGACCCAGTACTTC
D: -
size: few
V: TRBV12-3/TRBV12-4
length: 13
J: TRBJ2-5

CDR3: CASSQKRSTNEKLFF
DNA: TGCGCCAGCAGCCAAAAACGGAGTACTAATGAAAAACTGTTTTTT
D: -
size: few
V: TRBV4-3
length: 15
J: TRBJ1-4

CDR3: CASSLVQFSLPPNTEAFF
DNA: TGTGCCAGCAGCTTAGTCCAGTTTTCGCTGCCTCCGAACACTGAAGCTTTCTTT
D: -
size: -
V: TRBV7-9
length: 18
J: TRBJ1-1

CDR3: CASSYPGRDMGRTQYF
DNA: TGTGCCAGCAGCTACCCGGGCAGGGACATGGGTCGGACCCAGTACTTC
D: -
size: few
V: TRBV7-9
length: 16
J: TRBJ2-5

CDR3: CASRSMGSAKLQPQHF
DNA: TGTGCCAGCAGATCGATGGGTTCGGCGAAGCTTCAGCCCCAGCATTTT
D: -
size: -
V: TRBV6-5
length: 16
J: TRBJ1-5

CDR3: CASSDRNTDTQYF
DNA: TGTGCCAGCAGCGACAGGAACACAGATACGCAGTATTTT
D: -
size: few
V: TRBV2
length: 13
J: TRBJ2-3

CDR3: CASSPLVAGGSYNEQFF
DNA: TGTGCCAGCAGTCCATTAGTAGCGGGGGGGTCGTACAATGAGCAGTTCTTC
D: TRBD2
size: -
V: TRBV7-2
length: 17
J: TRBJ2-1

CDR3: CSARGGFGAKNIQYF
DNA: TGCAGTGCTAGAGGAGGGTTCGGAGCCAAAAACATTCAGTACTTC
D: -
size: few
V: TRBV20-1
length: 15
J: TRBJ2-4

CDR3: CSAGDFYGATQYF
DNA: TGCAGCGCGGGGGACTTTTACGGGGCGACCCAGTACTTC
D: -
size: few
V: TRBV29-1
length: 13
J: TRBJ2-5

CDR3: CASRGRTRGPNEQFF
DNA: TGTGCCAGCAGGGGGAGGACTAGAGGTCCCAATGAGCAGTTCTTC
D: TRBD2
size: few
V: TRBV12-3/TRBV12-4
length: 15
J: TRBJ2-1

CDR3: CASSQDRVTDTQYF
DNA: TGCGCCAGCAGCCAAGACAGGGTCACAGATACGCAGTATTTT
D: -
size: few
V: TRBV4-1
length: 14
J: TRBJ2-3

CDR3: CASSLAGTGGPSYNEQFF
DNA: TGCGCCAGCAGCTTGGCCGGTACAGGGGGACCCTCCTACAATGAGCAGTTCTTC
D: TRBD1
size: many
V: TRBV5-1
length: 18
J: TRBJ2-1

CDR3: CASSDGSPFSYEQYF
DNA: TGTGCCAGCAGTGACGGGTCCCCTTTCTCCTACGAGCAGTACTTC
D: -
size: -
V: TRBV3-1
length: 15
J: TRBJ2-7

CDR3: CSGTVNTKAFF
DNA: TGCAGCGGTACAGTGAACACTAAAGCTTTCTTT
D: -
size: -
V: TRBV29-1
length: 11
J: TRBJ1-1

CDR3: CASSEDRGPAGETQYF
DNA: TGCGCCAGCAGCGAGGACAGGGGGCCGGCGGGAGAGACCCAGTACTTC
D: TRBD1
size: few
V: TRBV5-1
length: 16
J: TRBJ2-5

CDR3: CASSQDPQSSYNEQFF
DNA: TGTGCCAGCAGCCAGGACCCCCAGAGCTCCTACAATGAGCAGTTCTTC
D: -
size: few
V: TRBV11-2
length: 16
J: TRBJ2-1